A selection of T cell receptor beta chains follows, all from one sample in a study of human T cells and chemical hapten exposure. TCRdb processed the RACE reads anew with MiXCR; each CDR3 protein has one entry. The sample consists of approximately 260,000 distinct CDR3 sequences, over 8% of them appearing once. The source material was whole blood, sampled in connection with sensitization to the hapten diphenylcyclopropenone (DPC). The source is a woman aged 35 to 49 with alopecia areata. Some clones in this sample may be carry-over from other donors' samples. Both conserved end residues are part of each CDR3. A D gene is named only where the DNA matches it firmly. Part of the rows lack a size; the others show once, few, many or a class for expanded clones.

D gene | clone size | J gene | V gene | CDR3 protein | CDR3 DNA
TRBD1 | many | TRBJ1-1 | TRBV20-1 | CSAKGQVSQGDTEAFF | TGCAGTGCTAAAGGACAGGTTTCCCAGGGGGACACTGAAGCTTTCTTT
- | few | TRBJ1-1 | TRBV29-1 | CSGRGNTEAFF | TGCAGCGGGCGGGGTAACACTGAAGCTTTCTTT
- | few | TRBJ1-6 | TRBV7-3 | CASSLGRDSPLHF | TGTGCCAGCAGCTTAGGGAGGGATTCACCCCTCCACTTT
- | few | TRBJ2-2 | TRBV7-2 | CASSLAGTSGTGELFF | TGTGCCAGCAGCTTAGCTGGGACAAGTGGGACCGGGGAGCTGTTTTTT
TRBD2 | few | TRBJ2-7 | TRBV20-1 | CSARDTTSGSEQYF | TGCAGTGCTAGAGATACTACTAGCGGGAGCGAGCAGTACTTC
- | - | TRBJ2-5 | TRBV19 | CASSTPRGASRETQYF | TGTGCCAGTAGTACCCCGAGGGGGGCGAGTAGAGAGACCCAGTACTTC
- | many | TRBJ2-3 | TRBV6-1 | CASSPTFTDTQYF | TGTGCCAGCAGCCCGACCTTCACAGATACGCAGTATTTT
TRBD2 | - | TRBJ2-7 | TRBV7-9 | CASSSPVGREDYEQYF | TGTGCCAGCAGCTCGCCCGTGGGGCGGGAGGACTACGAGCAGTACTTC
TRBD1 | - | TRBJ2-5 | TRBV7-2 | CASSLVGGQGAETQYF | TGTGCCAGCAGCTTAGTCGGGGGACAGGGGGCCGAGACCCAGTACTTC
- | few | TRBJ1-2 | TRBV7-9 | CASSLEGGYTF | TGTGCCAGCAGCTTGGAGGGAGGCTACACCTTC
- | few | TRBJ2-1 | TRBV29-1 | CSVEETGSYNEQFF | TGCAGCGTTGAAGAAACGGGCTCCTACAATGAGCAGTTCTTC
- | few | TRBJ2-5 | TRBV28 | CASSLRAPVQETQYF | TGTGCCAGCAGTTTAAGGGCCCCAGTCCAAGAGACCCAGTACTTC
TRBD2 | - | TRBJ2-7 | TRBV4-1 | CASSQELAGDFRHF | TGCGCCAGCAGCCAAGAACTAGCGGGAGACTTCCGCCACTTC
- | - | TRBJ2-1 | TRBV3-1 | CASSQEGRAGGYNEQFF | TGTGCCAGCAGCCAAGAAGGAAGAGCGGGTGGGTACAATGAGCAGTTCTTC
TRBD2 | few | TRBJ2-1 | TRBV7-2 | CASSLYGRLLYEQFF | TGTGCCAGCAGCTTATACGGGAGGTTATTGTATGAGCAGTTCTTC
- | - | TRBJ2-1 | TRBV6-6 | CASSRGNEQFF | TGTGCCAGCAGTAGGGGCAATGAGCAGTTCTTC
- | many | TRBJ2-1 | TRBV5-1 | CASSLRTGGPSLYNEQFF | TGCGCCAGCAGCTTGAGGACGGGGGGCCCCTCTCTTTACAATGAGCAGTTCTTC
- | few | TRBJ1-5 | TRBV4-2 | CASSPGTDTYSNQPQHF | TGTGCCAGCAGCCCCGGGACGGATACGTATAGCAATCAGCCCCAGCATTTT
TRBD1 | - | TRBJ1-5 | TRBV6-4 | CASSIDRVGNQPQHF | TGTGCCAGCAGTATAGACAGGGTAGGCAATCAGCCCCAGCATTTT
TRBD1 | few | TRBJ2-3 | TRBV20-1 | CSARRDSPRDTQYF | TGCAGTGCACGCCGGGACAGTCCGAGGGATACGCAGTATTTT
- | - | TRBJ2-2 | TRBV7-2 | CASRPQGIPGELFF | TGTGCCAGCAGACCCCAGGGGATCCCCGGGGAGCTGTTTTTT
TRBD1 | - | TRBJ2-7 | TRBV5-1 | CASSLQGVSYEQYF | TGCGCCAGCAGCTTACAGGGGGTATCCTACGAGCAGTACTTC
- | many | TRBJ2-5 | TRBV27 | CASSPPGPRETQYF | TGTGCCAGCAGCCCCCCGGGTCCGAGAGAGACCCAGTACTTC
- | few | TRBJ2-3 | TRBV7-6 | CASSLLEFSTDTQYF | TGTGCCAGCAGCTTATTGGAGTTTAGCACAGATACGCAGTATTTT
TRBD2 | - | TRBJ2-2 | TRBV27 | CATLSGLANGELFF | TGTGCCACCCTCTCGGGACTAGCTAACGGGGAGCTGTTTTTT
- | - | TRBJ1-2 | TRBV28 | CASSFERSGYTF | TGTGCCAGCAGTTTTGAAAGATCTGGCTACACCTTC
- | - | TRBJ2-7 | TRBV14 | CASSHWGRSYEQYF | TGTGCCAGCAGCCATTGGGGGAGGTCCTACGAGCAGTACTTC
TRBD1 | few | TRBJ2-1 | TRBV6-2/TRBV6-3 | CASSPPGQGVNYNEQFF | TGTGCCAGCAGCCCACCGGGACAGGGAGTCAATTACAATGAGCAGTTCTTC
- | few | TRBJ1-1 | TRBV20-1 | CSARGGVEAFF | TGCAGTGCTAGAGGCGGAGTTGAAGCTTTCTTT
TRBD2 | many | TRBJ2-3 | TRBV7-9 | CASSLRASGRTDTQYF | TGTGCCAGCAGCCTTCGGGCTAGCGGGAGAACAGATACGCAGTATTTT
TRBD1 | many | TRBJ1-4 | TRBV12-3/TRBV12-4 | CASTLQGQGVEKLFF | TGTGCCAGCACCCTCCAGGGACAGGGAGTTGAAAAACTGTTTTTT
- | few | TRBJ1-2 | TRBV12-3/TRBV12-4 | CASSFVPGEYGYTF | TGTGCCAGCAGTTTTGTCCCGGGGGAGTATGGCTACACCTTC
- | - | TRBJ1-1 | TRBV11-1 | CASSLATVTGSGTEAFF | TGTGCCAGCAGCTTAGCTACAGTAACAGGGTCGGGTACTGAAGCTTTCTTT
- | many | TRBJ2-2 | TRBV9 | CASSVEAGTPNTGELFF | TGTGCCAGCAGCGTAGAGGCTGGGACGCCGAACACCGGGGAGCTGTTTTTT
- | many | TRBJ2-1 | TRBV2 | CASSEGTRHEQFF | TGTGCCAGCAGTGAAGGGACTCGTCATGAGCAGTTCTTC
TRBD1 | many | TRBJ1-4 | TRBV9 | CASSRDRGGEKLFF | TGTGCCAGCAGCAGGGACAGGGGAGGGGAAAAACTGTTTTTT
- | few | TRBJ2-7 | TRBV5-1 | CASSLEAGNYYEQYF | TGCGCCAGCAGCTTGGAGGCAGGGAACTACTACGAGCAGTACTTC
TRBD2 | few | TRBJ2-3 | TRBV6-1 | CATSKLAQYTDTQYF | TGTGCCACCTCAAAACTAGCGCAATACACAGATACGCAGTATTTT
- | - | TRBJ2-7 | TRBV7-2 | CASSFLASAYEQYF | TGTGCCAGCAGCTTCCTGGCTAGCGCCTACGAGCAGTACTTC
TRBD1 | few | TRBJ2-2 | TRBV7-9 | CASSPGGRANTGELFF | TGTGCCAGCAGCCCAGGGGGACGGGCCAACACCGGGGAGCTGTTTTTT
TRBD2 | few | TRBJ2-3 | TRBV12-3/TRBV12-4 | CASIKLAGGRTDTQYF | TGTGCCAGCATCAAACTAGCGGGAGGGCGGACGGATACGCAGTATTTT
- | - | TRBJ2-1 | TRBV3-1 | CASSHEKSSYNEQFF | TGTGCCAGCAGCCATGAGAAGAGCTCCTACAATGAGCAGTTCTTC
TRBD2 | - | TRBJ2-7 | TRBV6-2/TRBV6-3 | CASSYSSGRTYEQYF | TGTGCCAGCAGTTACTCAAGCGGGAGGACTTACGAGCAGTACTTC
TRBD1 | - | TRBJ1-4 | TRBV4-3 | CASSQRQGAWEKLFF | TGCGCCAGCAGCCAGAGACAGGGGGCATGGGAAAAACTGTTTTTT
- | few | TRBJ2-5 | TRBV5-1 | CASSLERIQETQYF | TGCGCCAGCAGCTTGGAACGTATCCAAGAGACCCAGTACTTC
- | - | TRBJ1-2 | TRBV28 | CASSPPGYYGYTF | TGTGCCAGCAGTCCCCCGGGTTACTATGGCTACACCTTC